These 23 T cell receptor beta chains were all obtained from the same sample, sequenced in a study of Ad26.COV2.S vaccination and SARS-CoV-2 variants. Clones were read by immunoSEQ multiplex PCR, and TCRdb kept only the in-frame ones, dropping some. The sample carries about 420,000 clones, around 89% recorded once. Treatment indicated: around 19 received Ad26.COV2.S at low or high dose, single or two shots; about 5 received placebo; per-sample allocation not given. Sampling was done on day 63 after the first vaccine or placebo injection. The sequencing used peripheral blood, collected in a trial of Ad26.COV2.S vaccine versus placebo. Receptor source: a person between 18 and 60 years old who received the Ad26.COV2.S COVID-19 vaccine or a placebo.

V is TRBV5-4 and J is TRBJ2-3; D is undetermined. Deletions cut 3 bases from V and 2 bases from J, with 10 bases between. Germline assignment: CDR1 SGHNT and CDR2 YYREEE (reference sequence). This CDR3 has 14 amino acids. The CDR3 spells CASSSLTNTDTQYF. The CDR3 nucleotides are TGTGCCAGCAGCTCCCTAACTAACACAGATACGCAGTATTTT.

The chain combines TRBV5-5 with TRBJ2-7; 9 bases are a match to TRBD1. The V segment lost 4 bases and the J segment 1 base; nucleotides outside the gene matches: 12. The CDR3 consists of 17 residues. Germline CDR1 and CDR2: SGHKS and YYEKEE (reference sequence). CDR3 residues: CASSPNSAGTGSYEQYF. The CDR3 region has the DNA TGTGCCAGCAGCCCTAATAGCGCCGGGACAGGGTCCTACGAGCAGTACTTC.

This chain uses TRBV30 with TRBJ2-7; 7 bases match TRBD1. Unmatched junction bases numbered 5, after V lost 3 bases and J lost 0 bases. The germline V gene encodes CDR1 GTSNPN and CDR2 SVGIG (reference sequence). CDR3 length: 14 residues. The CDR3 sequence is CAWSRDSLSYEQYF. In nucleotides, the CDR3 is TGTGCCTGGAGCCGGGACAGTCTCTCCTACGAGCAGTACTTC.

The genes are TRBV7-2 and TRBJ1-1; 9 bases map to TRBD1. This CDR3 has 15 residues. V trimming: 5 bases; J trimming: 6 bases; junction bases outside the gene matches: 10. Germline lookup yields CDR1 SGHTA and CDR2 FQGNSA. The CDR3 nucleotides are TGTGCCAGCAGCGTTAGGACAGGGGTATTCGCTGAAGCTTTCTTT. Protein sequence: CASSVRTGVFAEAFF.

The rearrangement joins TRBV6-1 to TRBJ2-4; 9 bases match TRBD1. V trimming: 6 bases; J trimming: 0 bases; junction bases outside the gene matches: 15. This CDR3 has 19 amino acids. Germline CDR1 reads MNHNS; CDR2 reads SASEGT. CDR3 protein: CASSEPRTGDELAKNIQYF. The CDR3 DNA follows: TGTGCCAGCAGCGAACCCCGGACAGGGGACGAGCTAGCCAAAAACATTCAGTACTTC.

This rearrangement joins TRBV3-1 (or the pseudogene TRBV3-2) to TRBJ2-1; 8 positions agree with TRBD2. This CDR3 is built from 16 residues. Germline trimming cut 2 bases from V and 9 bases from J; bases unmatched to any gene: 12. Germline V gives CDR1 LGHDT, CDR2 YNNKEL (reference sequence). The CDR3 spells CASSQSPGGGHSEQFF. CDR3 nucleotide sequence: TGTGCCAGCAGCCAATCCCCTGGCGGGGGGCACAGTGAGCAGTTCTTC.

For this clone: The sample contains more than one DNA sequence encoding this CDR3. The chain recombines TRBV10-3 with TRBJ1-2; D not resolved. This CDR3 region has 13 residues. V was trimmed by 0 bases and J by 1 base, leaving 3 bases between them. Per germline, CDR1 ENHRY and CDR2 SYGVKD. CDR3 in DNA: TGTGCCATCAGTGAGTCCCTTAACTATGGCTACACCTTC. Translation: CAISESLNYGYTF.

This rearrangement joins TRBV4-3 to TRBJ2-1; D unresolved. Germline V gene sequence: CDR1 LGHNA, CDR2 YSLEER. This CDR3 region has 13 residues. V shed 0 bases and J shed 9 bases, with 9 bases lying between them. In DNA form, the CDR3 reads TGCGCCAGCAGCCAAGAGGGATCGGGTGAGCAGTTCTTC. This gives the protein CASSQEGSGEQFF.

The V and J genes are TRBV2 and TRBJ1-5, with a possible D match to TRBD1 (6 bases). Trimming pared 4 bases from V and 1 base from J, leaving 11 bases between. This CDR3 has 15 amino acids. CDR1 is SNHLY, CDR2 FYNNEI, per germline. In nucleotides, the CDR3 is TGTGCCAGCAGTGTTTGGGGGCAGAGCAATCAGCCCCAGCATTTT. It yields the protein CASSVWGQSNQPQHF.

CDR3 amino acids: CATSSGVGFQETQYF. The CDR3 DNA reads as TGTGCCACCAGCAGTGGGGTGGGGTTCCAAGAGACCCAGTACTTC. V and J are TRBV15 and TRBJ2-5; D is unresolved. Germline V lookup: CDR1 LNHNV, CDR2 YYDKDF (reference sequence). CDR3 length: 15 residues. Trimming left V 3 bases short and J 1 base short, with 12 bases between.

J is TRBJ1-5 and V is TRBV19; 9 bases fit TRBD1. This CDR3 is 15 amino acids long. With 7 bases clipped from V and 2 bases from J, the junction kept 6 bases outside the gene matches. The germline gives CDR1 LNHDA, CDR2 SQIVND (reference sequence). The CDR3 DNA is TGTGCCAGTACCCACGACAGGGGGGGCAATCAGCCCCAGCATTTT. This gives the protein CASTHDRGGNQPQHF.

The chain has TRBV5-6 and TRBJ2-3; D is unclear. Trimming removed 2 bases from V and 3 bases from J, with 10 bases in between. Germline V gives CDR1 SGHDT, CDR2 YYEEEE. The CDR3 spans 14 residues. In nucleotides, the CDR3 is TGTGCCAGCAGCTTTTTGGGCTCAACAGATACGCAGTATTTT. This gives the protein CASSFLGSTDTQYF.

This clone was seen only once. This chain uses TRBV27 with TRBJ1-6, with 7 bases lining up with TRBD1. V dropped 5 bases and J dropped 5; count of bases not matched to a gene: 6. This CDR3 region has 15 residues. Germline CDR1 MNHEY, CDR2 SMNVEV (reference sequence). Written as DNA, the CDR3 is TGTGCCAGCAGTCTCTCCGGGACAGATAATTCACCCCTCCACTTT. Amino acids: CASSLSGTDNSPLHF.

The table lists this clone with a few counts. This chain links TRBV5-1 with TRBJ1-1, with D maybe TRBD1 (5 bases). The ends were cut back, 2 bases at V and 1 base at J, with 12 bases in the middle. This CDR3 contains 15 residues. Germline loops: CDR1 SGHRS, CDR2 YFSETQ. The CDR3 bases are TGCGCCAGCAGCTTAGACAGCCAAGCGAACACTGAAGCTTTCTTT. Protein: CASSLDSQANTEAFF.

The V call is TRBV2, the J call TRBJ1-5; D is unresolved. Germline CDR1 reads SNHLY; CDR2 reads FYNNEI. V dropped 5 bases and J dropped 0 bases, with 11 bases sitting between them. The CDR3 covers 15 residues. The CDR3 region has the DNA TGTGCCAGCAGTATTAGATGGGCTAGCAATCAGCCCCAGCATTTT. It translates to CASSIRWASNQPQHF. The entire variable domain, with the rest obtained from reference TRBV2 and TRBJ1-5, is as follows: EPEVTQTPSHQVTQMGQEVILRCVPISNHLYFYWYRQILGQKVEFLVSFYNNEISEKSEIFDDQFSVERPDGSNFTLKIRSTKLEDSAMYFCASSIRWASNQPQHFGDGTRLSIL.

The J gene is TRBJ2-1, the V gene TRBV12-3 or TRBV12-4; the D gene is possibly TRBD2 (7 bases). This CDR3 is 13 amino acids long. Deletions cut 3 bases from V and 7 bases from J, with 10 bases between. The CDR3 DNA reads TGTGCCAGCAGTTTTGAGGGGGGGAATGAGCAGTTCTTC. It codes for CASSFEGGNEQFF.

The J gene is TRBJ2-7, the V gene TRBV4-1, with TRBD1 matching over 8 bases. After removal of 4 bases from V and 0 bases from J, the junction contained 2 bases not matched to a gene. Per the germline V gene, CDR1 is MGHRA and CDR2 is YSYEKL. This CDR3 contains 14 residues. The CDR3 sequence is CASSLGTGSYEQYF. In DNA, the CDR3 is TGCGCCAGCAGCCTTGGGACAGGCTCCTACGAGCAGTACTTC.

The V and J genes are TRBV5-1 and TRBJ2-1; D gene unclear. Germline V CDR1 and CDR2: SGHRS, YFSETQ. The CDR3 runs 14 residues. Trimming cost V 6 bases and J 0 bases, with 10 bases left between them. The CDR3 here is CASTNTSSYNEQFF. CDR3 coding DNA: TGCGCCAGCACAAACACAAGCTCCTACAATGAGCAGTTCTTC.

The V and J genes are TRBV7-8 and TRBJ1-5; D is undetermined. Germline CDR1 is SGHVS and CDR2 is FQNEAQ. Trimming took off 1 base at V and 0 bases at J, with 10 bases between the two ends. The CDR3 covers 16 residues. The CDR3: CASSLEAGNSNQPQHF. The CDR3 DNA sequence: TGTGCCAGCAGCTTAGAAGCGGGAAATAGCAATCAGCCCCAGCATTTT.

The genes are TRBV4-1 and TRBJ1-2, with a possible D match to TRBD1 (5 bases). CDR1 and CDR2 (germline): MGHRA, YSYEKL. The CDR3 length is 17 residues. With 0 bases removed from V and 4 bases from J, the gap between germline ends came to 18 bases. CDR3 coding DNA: TGCGCCAGCAGCCAAGATGCGGTGGGGCAATCGATCTATGGCTACACCTTC. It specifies CASSQDAVGQSIYGYTF.

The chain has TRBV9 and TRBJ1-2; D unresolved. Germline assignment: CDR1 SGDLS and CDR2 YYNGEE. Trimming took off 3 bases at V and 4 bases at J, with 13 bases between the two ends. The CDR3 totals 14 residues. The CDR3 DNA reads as TGTGCCAGCAGCGCCCCGACGTCTACCTATGGCTACACCTTC. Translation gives CASSAPTSTYGYTF. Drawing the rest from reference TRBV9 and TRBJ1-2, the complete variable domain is DSGVTQTPKHLITATGQRVTLRCSPRSGDLSVYWYQQSLDQGLQFLIQYYNGEERAKGNILERFSAQQFPDLHSELNLSSLELGDSALYFCASSAPTSTYGYTFGSGTRLTVV.

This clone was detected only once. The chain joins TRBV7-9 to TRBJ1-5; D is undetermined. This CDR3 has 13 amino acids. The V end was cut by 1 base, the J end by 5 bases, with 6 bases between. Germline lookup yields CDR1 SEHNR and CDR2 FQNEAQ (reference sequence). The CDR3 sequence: CASSLEGDQPQHF. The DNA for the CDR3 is TGTGCCAGCAGCTTAGAAGGTGATCAGCCCCAGCATTTT.

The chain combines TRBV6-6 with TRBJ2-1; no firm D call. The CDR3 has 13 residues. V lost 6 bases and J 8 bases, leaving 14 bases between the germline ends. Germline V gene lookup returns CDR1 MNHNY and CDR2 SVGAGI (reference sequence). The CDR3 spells CASSPLRADEQFF. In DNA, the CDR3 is TGTGCCAGCAGCCCCCTACGGGCGGATGAGCAGTTCTTC.